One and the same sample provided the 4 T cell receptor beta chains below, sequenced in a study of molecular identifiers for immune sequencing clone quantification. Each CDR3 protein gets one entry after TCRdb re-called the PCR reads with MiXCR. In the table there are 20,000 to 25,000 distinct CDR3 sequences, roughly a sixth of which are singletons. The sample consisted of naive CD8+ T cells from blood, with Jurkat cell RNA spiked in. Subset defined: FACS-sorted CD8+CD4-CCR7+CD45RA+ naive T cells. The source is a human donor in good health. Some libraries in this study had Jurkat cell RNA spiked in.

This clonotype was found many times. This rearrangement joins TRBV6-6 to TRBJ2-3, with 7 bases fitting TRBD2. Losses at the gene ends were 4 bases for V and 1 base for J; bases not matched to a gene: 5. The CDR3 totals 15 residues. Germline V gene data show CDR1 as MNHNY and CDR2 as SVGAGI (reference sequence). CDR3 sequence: CASSWGTSGTDTQYF. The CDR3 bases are TGTGCCAGCAGTTGGGGAACTAGCGGCACAGATACGCAGTATTTT.

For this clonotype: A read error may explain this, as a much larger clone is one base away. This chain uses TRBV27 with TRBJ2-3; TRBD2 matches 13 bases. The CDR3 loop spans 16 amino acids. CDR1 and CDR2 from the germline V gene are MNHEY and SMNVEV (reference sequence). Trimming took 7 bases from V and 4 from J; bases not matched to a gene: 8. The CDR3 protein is CASNPGLAGPADTQYF. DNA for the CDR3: TGTGCCAGCAATCCGGGACTAGCGGGACCGGCAGATACGCAGTATTTT.

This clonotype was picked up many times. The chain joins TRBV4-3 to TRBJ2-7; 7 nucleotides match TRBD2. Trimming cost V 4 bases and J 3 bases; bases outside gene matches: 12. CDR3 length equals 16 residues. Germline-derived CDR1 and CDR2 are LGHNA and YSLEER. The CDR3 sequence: CASSPGGSRNFYEQYF. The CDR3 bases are TGCGCCAGCAGCCCAGGCGGGAGTCGGAACTTCTACGAGCAGTACTTC.

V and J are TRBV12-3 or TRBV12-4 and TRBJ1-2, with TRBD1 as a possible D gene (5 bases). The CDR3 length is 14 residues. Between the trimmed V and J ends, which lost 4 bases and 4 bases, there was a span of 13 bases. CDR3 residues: CASSSGTNIYGYTF. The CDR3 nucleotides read TGTGCCAGCAGTTCCGGGACGAACATCTATGGCTACACCTTC.